These 28 T cell receptor beta chains share one sample of origin, sequenced in a study of blood T cell repertoires in COVID-19 (dated by TCRdb to the early 2020s). The method was the immunoSEQ multiplex PCR assay. TCRdb holds this immuneACCESS table with in-frame rearrangements only. Some clones are missing; in checked studies, unresolved V genes explain under half, and the rest has no known cause. This sample is represented by around 53,000 clones; roughly 76% of them were singletons. Roughly a fifth of the sample is taken by the ten largest. What was sequenced was peripheral blood. The origin of the receptors is a man aged 50 to 59 with active or convalescent COVID-19.

The V gene is TRBV29-1, the J gene TRBJ1-4; D is uncertain. This CDR3 is built from 12 residues. In germline, CDR1 is SQVTM, CDR2 ANQGSEA. V lost 6 bases and J 7 bases, leaving 12 bases between the germline ends. CDR3 protein: CSVLGVAEKLFF. DNA for the CDR3: TGCAGCGTCCTCGGGGTGGCTGAAAAACTGTTTTTT.

The gene calls are TRBV15 and TRBJ2-7; D is possibly TRBD1 (5 bases). Between the trimmed V and J ends, which lost 2 bases and 5 bases, there was a span of 13 bases. Germline CDR1 is LNHNV and CDR2 is YYDKDF (reference sequence). The CDR3 extends over 14 amino acids. The CDR3 sequence is CATSRTTVLDEQYF. The CDR3 DNA reads as TGTGCCACCAGCAGAACGACAGTATTAGACGAGCAGTACTTC.

CDR3 in DNA: TGTGCCAGCTCACCGGACACTGCTAACTATGGCTACACCTTC. As protein: CASSPDTANYGYTF. V gene TRBV18 combines with J gene TRBJ1-2; a possible D gene is TRBD1 (5 bases). CDR3 length equals 14 residues. Germline loops: CDR1 KGHSH, CDR2 LQKENI. V was cut by 3 bases and J by 0 bases, with 8 bases left in between.

This clone was observed a single time. The chain couples TRBV5-6 to TRBJ1-1; 9 bases agree with TRBD1. This CDR3 contains 16 residues. Germline trimming cut 3 bases from V and 0 bases from J; bases unmatched to any gene: 6. Per germline, CDR1 SGHDT and CDR2 YYEEEE. The CDR3 region is CASSSGTGSLNTEAFF. In DNA, the CDR3 is TGTGCCAGCAGCTCCGGGACAGGGAGTCTGAACACTGAAGCTTTCTTT. Looking up the rest from reference TRBV5-6 and TRBJ1-1 gives the full variable domain: DAGVTQSPTHLIKTRGQQVTLRCSPKSGHDTVSWYQQALGQGPQFIFQYYEEEERQRGNFPDRFSGHQFPNYSSELNVNALLLGDSALYLCASSSGTGSLNTEAFFGQGTRLTVV.

The genes are TRBV5-4 and TRBJ2-2; 8 bases line up with TRBD2. With V trimmed by 0 bases and J by 6 bases, 7 bases remained unmatched. This CDR3 is 16 amino acids long. From germline, CDR1 is SGHNT and CDR2 YYREEE (reference sequence). Here the CDR3 reads CASSLVGLERSGELFF. In nucleotides, the CDR3 is TGTGCCAGCAGCTTGGTGGGACTAGAACGGTCCGGGGAGCTGTTTTTT.

The chain employs TRBV2 and TRBJ1-5, with unresolved D. The V and J ends lost 3 bases and 4 bases respectively, with 13 bases between them. CDR3 size: 15 residues. Germline V gene sequence: CDR1 SNHLY, CDR2 FYNNEI. CDR3 coding DNA: TGTGCCAGCAGTGAGCAGCCCGGAGGGAATCAGCCCCAGCATTTT. This translates into CASSEQPGGNQPQHF. Looking up the rest from reference TRBV2 and TRBJ1-5 gives the full variable domain: EPEVTQTPSHQVTQMGQEVILRCVPISNHLYFYWYRQILGQKVEFLVSFYNNEISEKSEIFDDQFSVERPDGSNFTLKIRSTKLEDSAMYFCASSEQPGGNQPQHFGDGTRLSIL.

This clone was seen more than once but under ten times. This sequence joins TRBV18 and TRBJ2-7, with D possibly matching TRBD2 (5 bases). The germline V gene has CDR1 KGHSH and CDR2 LQKENI. The V gene lost 7 bases and the J gene lost 5 bases, with 18 bases spanning the gap. The CDR3 has 14 residues. The CDR3 loop reads CASFPSGNQDEQYF. CDR3 DNA sequence: TGTGCCAGCTTCCCATCGGGGAACCAGGACGAGCAGTACTTC.

This clone appeared once. The chain couples TRBV6-5 to TRBJ1-2; no definite D call. The CDR3 is 13 residues long. The germline gives CDR1 MNHEY, CDR2 SVGAGI. Trimming stripped 1 base from V and 1 base from J, with 4 bases between. The CDR3 nucleotides read TGTGCCAGCAGTTACTACGGTAACTATGGCTACACCTTC. Translating gives CASSYYGNYGYTF.

This clone was counted only a few times. V is TRBV27 and J is TRBJ1-1; no firm D call. CDR3 size: 11 residues. CDR1 and CDR2 (germline): MNHEY, SMNVEV (reference sequence). V dropped 6 bases and J dropped 11 bases, with 13 bases sitting between them. The CDR3 bases are TGTGCCAGCAGCCTGCTGGCGGGGGCTTTCTTT. It is translated as CASSLLAGAFF.

The chain joins TRBV9 to TRBJ2-7, with D possibly matching TRBD2 (6 bases). The CDR3 spans 15 residues. The germline V gene encodes CDR1 SGDLS and CDR2 YYNGEE. V shed 0 bases and J shed 2 bases, with 12 bases lying between them. CDR3 nucleotide sequence: TGTGCCAGCAGCGTAGATGCTAGCGCAGCCTACGAGCAGTACTTC. Protein sequence: CASSVDASAAYEQYF.

This chain connects TRBV7-6 to TRBJ2-1, with a possible D match to TRBD1 (5 bases). Germline V CDR1 and CDR2: SGHVS, FNYEAQ. The V gene lost 1 base and the J gene lost 7 bases, with 14 bases spanning the gap. This CDR3 is 15 amino acids long. CDR3 DNA: TGTGCCAGCAGCTTAGGGTCTCAGGGCCATAATGAGCAGTTCTTC. It specifies CASSLGSQGHNEQFF. Full variable domain (outside the CDR3, taken from reference TRBV7-6 and TRBJ2-1): GAGVSQSPRYKVTKRGQDVALRCDPISGHVSLYWYRQALGQGPEFLTYFNYEAQQDKSGLPNDRFSAERPEGSISTLTIQRTEQRDSAMYRCASSLGSQGHNEQFFGPGTRLTVL.

The rearrangement links TRBV10-1 to TRBJ1-1; possible D gene TRBD1, 5 bases. Per the germline V gene, CDR1 is WNHNN and CDR2 is SYGVQD (reference sequence). V lost 4 bases and J 3 bases, leaving 9 bases between the germline ends. This CDR3 is built from 13 residues. The CDR3 DNA reads TGCGCCAGCAGTGCGGGGGGATACACTGAAGCTTTCTTT. This encodes CASSAGGYTEAFF.

The CDR3 sequence: CASSLGTSGTTGELFF. Written as DNA, the CDR3 is TGTGCCAGCAGCTTGGGGACTAGCGGGACAACCGGGGAGCTGTTTTTT. The chain recombines TRBV5-4 with TRBJ2-2, with 12 bases lining up with TRBD2. This CDR3 has 16 residues. Losses at the gene ends were 0 bases for V and 5 bases for J; bases not matched to a gene: 2. The germline gives CDR1 SGHNT, CDR2 YYREEE (reference sequence).

This clone has only one observation. This CDR3 is CASSQQGGGSIYTF. CDR3 nucleotide sequence: TGTGCCAGCAGCCAACAGGGGGGAGGAAGTATCTACACCTTC. The chain links TRBV14 to TRBJ1-2; 7 nucleotides match TRBD1. After removal of 2 bases from V and 10 bases from J, the junction contained 10 bases not matched to a gene. Germline V gene sequence: CDR1 SGHDN, CDR2 FVKESK. This CDR3 region has 14 residues.

The chain employs TRBV7-3 and TRBJ2-5, with 8 positions matching TRBD1. Trimming at V came to 5 bases and at J to 5 bases, leaving 10 bases not matched to a gene. Germline V gene sequence: CDR1 SGHTA, CDR2 FQGTGA. The CDR3 loop spans 15 amino acids. The CDR3 sequence: CASSPGQVVGETQYF. The CDR3 region has the DNA TGTGCCAGCAGCCCGGGACAGGTAGTCGGTGAGACCCAGTACTTC.

J is TRBJ2-2 and V is TRBV3-1 (or the pseudogene TRBV3-2), with D uncertain. The germline gives CDR1 LGHDT, CDR2 YNNKEL (reference sequence). This CDR3 is 14 amino acids long. The V gene lost 2 bases and the J gene lost 6 bases, with 10 bases spanning the gap. DNA for the CDR3: TGTGCCAGCAGCCAACGGCAGGTATCCGGGGAGCTGTTTTTT. Amino acids: CASSQRQVSGELFF.

The V gene is TRBV12-3 or TRBV12-4, the J gene TRBJ2-3; D gene ambiguous. The CDR3 extends over 11 amino acids. Trimming took off 4 bases at V and 8 bases at J, with 7 bases between the two ends. The CDR3 sequence: CASSSYGTQYF. CDR3 coding DNA: TGTGCCAGCAGTTCCTACGGTACGCAGTATTTT.

The rearrangement joins TRBV6-5 to TRBJ2-5; TRBD2 aligns across 9 bases. After removal of 0 bases from V and 4 bases from J, the junction contained 6 bases not matched to a gene. CDR3 length: 16 amino acids. Germline CDR1 reads MNHEY; CDR2 reads SVGAGI. The CDR3 loop reads CASSYSPSGAGETQYF. For the CDR3, the DNA is TGTGCCAGCAGTTACTCGCCTAGCGGGGCGGGAGAGACCCAGTACTTC.

The chain uses TRBV5-1 and TRBJ1-3, with 9 bases lining up with TRBD1. V was pared by 4 bases and J by 4 bases, with 3 bases of the junction left unmatched. Per the germline V gene, CDR1 is SGHRS and CDR2 is YFSETQ. CDR3 size: 14 residues. Here the CDR3 reads CASSLDRGGNTIYF. CDR3 coding DNA: TGCGCCAGCAGCCTGGACAGGGGCGGAAACACCATATATTTT.

V gene TRBV3-1 (or the pseudogene TRBV3-2) combines with J gene TRBJ2-1; D is possibly TRBD2 (5 bases). The CDR3 consists of 13 residues. Germline V gene sequence: CDR1 LGHDT, CDR2 YNNKEL (reference sequence). Trimming stripped 4 bases from V and 8 bases from J, with 12 bases between. CDR3 amino acids: CASSLTSRDEQFF. CDR3 in DNA: TGTGCCAGCAGCCTCACTAGTCGCGATGAGCAGTTCTTC.

The chain employs TRBV30 and TRBJ1-4, with 9 bases fitting TRBD1. Germline CDR1 reads GTSNPN; CDR2 reads SVGIG (reference sequence). The trim removed 1 base at V and 4 bases at J, leaving 4 bases unmatched. The CDR3 covers 15 residues. The CDR3 protein is CAWSAPGQGNEKLFF. The CDR3 DNA is TGTGCCTGGAGTGCACCGGGACAGGGTAATGAAAAACTGTTTTTT.

The J gene is TRBJ1-4, the V gene TRBV19, with 8 bases fitting TRBD1. CDR3 length: 14 residues. V lost 7 bases to trimming and J lost 5 bases; unmatched junction nucleotides: 6. CDR1 and CDR2 from the germline V gene are LNHDA and SQIVND (reference sequence). The CDR3 DNA reads as TGTGCCAGTATCAGACAGGGGACGAATGAAAAACTGTTTTTT. Translated, it gives CASIRQGTNEKLFF.

In its sample, this clone was seen once. V is TRBV3-1 (or the pseudogene TRBV3-2) and J is TRBJ2-5; 9 positions match TRBD2. The V and J ends lost 4 bases and 5 bases, in that order; junction bases with no gene match: 2. The germline V gene has CDR1 LGHDT and CDR2 YNNKEL (reference sequence). The CDR3 spans 13 residues. The CDR3 DNA reads TGTGCCAGCAGCCCTAGCGGGGCGGAGACCCAGTACTTC. Its translation: CASSPSGAETQYF.

V usage is TRBV7-8 and J usage is TRBJ2-2; TRBD1 matches at 8 bases. The CDR3 totals 14 residues. J lost 5 bases, V lost 7 bases, and 6 bases had no gene match. Germline V gene sequence: CDR1 SGHVS, CDR2 FQNEAQ. The CDR3 sequence is CASTGQAGTGELFF. CDR3 coding DNA: TGTGCCAGCACGGGACAGGCGGGGACCGGGGAGCTGTTTTTT.

J is TRBJ2-3 and V is TRBV19; 7 nucleotides line up with TRBD2. Losses at the gene ends were 4 bases for V and 1 base for J; bases not matched to a gene: 5. Per germline, CDR1 LNHDA and CDR2 SQIVND (reference sequence). CDR3 size: 15 residues. The DNA of the CDR3 is TGTGCCAGTAGTACCCTCCGGGGGGGCACAGATACGCAGTATTTT. Amino acid sequence: CASSTLRGGTDTQYF.

This clone was recorded a few times. This CDR3 reads CASSILGQDGYTF. The DNA of the CDR3 is TGTGCCAGTAGTATCTTAGGACAGGATGGCTACACCTTC. The V gene is TRBV19, the J gene TRBJ1-2; 7 nucleotides agree with TRBD1. Germline CDR1 and CDR2: LNHDA and SQIVND (reference sequence). This CDR3 spans 13 amino acids. The J segment lost 6 bases and the V segment lost 3 bases, leaving 4 bases of the junction unmatched.

The chain employs TRBV29-1 and TRBJ2-7; 10 nucleotides align to TRBD1. With 5 bases clipped from V and 5 bases from J, the junction kept 6 bases outside the gene matches. From germline, CDR1 is SQVTM and CDR2 ANQGSEA. The CDR3 runs 13 residues. CDR3 amino acids: CSVNGQGVHEQYF. In nucleotides, the CDR3 is TGCAGCGTTAACGGACAGGGGGTCCACGAGCAGTACTTC.

This sequence joins TRBV28 and TRBJ2-7; 8 bases agree with TRBD2. CDR3 length: 13 amino acids. Per germline, CDR1 MDHEN and CDR2 SYDVKM. Losses at the gene ends were 9 bases for V and 2 bases for J; bases not matched to a gene: 6. The CDR3 bases are TGTGCCAGTTGCCTAGCGGGCCCCTACGAGCAGTACTTC. Translation: CASCLAGPYEQYF.